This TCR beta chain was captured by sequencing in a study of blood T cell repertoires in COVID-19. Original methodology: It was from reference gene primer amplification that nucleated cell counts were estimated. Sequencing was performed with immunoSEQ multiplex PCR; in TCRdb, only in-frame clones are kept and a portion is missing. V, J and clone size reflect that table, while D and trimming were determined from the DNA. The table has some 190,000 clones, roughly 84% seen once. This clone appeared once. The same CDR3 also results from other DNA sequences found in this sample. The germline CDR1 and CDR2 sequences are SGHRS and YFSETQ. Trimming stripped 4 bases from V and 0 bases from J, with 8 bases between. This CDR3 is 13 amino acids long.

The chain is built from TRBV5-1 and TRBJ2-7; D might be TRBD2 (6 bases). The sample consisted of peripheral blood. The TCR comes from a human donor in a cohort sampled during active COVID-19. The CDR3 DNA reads TGCGCCAGCAGCGGGGGGAGCTCCTACGAGCAGTACTTC. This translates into CASSGGSSYEQYF.